These T cell receptor beta chains were read from a single sample in a study of T cell responses to AZD1222 COVID-19 vaccine. Clones were sequenced by immunoSEQ multiplex PCR, and TCRdb holds only the in-frame ones, with some missing. This sample has about 30,000 clones; approximately 91% occur once, and the top ten carry about 50%. The sequencing used peripheral blood, collected on day 0 of AZD1222 vaccination. The receptors stem from an adult in good health. The CDR3 runs from the conserved cysteine through the conserved F or W. A D gene is named only where the DNA matches it firmly. Where a row states a size, it is once, few, many or the class of an expanded clone; other rows omit it.

cdr3_nt cdr3_aa j_call d_call clone_size v_call
TGTGCCACCAGCTTTAGGGACGCCAGCAATCAGCCCCAGCATTTT CATSFRDASNQPQHF TRBJ1-5 . . TRBV15
TGTGCCAGCTCCGCCATCGGGGGGAGGGCCACAGATACGCAGTATTTT CASSAIGGRATDTQYF TRBJ2-3 TRBD2 . TRBV19
TGTGCCAGCAGCTGGGGTTCTGGAAACACCATATATTTT CASSWGSGNTIYF TRBJ1-3 . . TRBV11-3
TGTGCCAGTAGTATAAAGGAGACCCAGTACTTC CASSIKETQYF TRBJ2-5 . once TRBV19
TGTGCCAGCAGCCTAGGGTCGGGGTTCAGGACTGAAGCTTTCTTT CASSLGSGFRTEAFF TRBJ1-1 . . TRBV28
TGTGCCTGGAGTGTCTGGACCTACGAGCAGTACTTC CAWSVWTYEQYF TRBJ2-7 . . TRBV30
TGTGCCAGCAGCGACCACCTCACAGGGACCTCCTACAATGAGCAGTTCTTC CASSDHLTGTSYNEQFF TRBJ2-1 . once TRBV9
TGTGCCAGTAGTTTCAAGGGAAACACCATATATTTT CASSFKGNTIYF TRBJ1-3 . . TRBV19
TGTGCCATCAGAGGCTACAATGAGCAGTTCTTC CAIRGYNEQFF TRBJ2-1 . . TRBV10-3
TGTGCCAGCAGCTTCGACAGGGGGCATAATGAAAAACTGTTTTTT CASSFDRGHNEKLFF TRBJ1-4 TRBD1 . TRBV3-1/TRBV3-2
TGTGCCAGTAGGATTGGACAGGGCGATGGCTACACCTTC CASRIGQGDGYTF TRBJ1-2 TRBD1 once TRBV19
TGTGCCTGGAGTGTAGACAGGGATAATTCACCCCTCCACTTT CAWSVDRDNSPLHF TRBJ1-6 TRBD1 . TRBV30
TGTGCCAGCAGCCCTAGGACAGCGAACACCGGGGAGCTGTTTTTT CASSPRTANTGELFF TRBJ2-2 . . TRBV7-9
TGCGCCAGCAGCCAAGATGAGGGGGCGGCCTATGGCTACACCTTC CASSQDEGAAYGYTF TRBJ1-2 TRBD1 once TRBV4-3
TGTGCCAGCAGTTTAGTCCCCACAGGGAATCAGCCCCAGCATTTT CASSLVPTGNQPQHF TRBJ1-5 . once TRBV27
TGTGCCAGCAGCAAAGACAGGGGGAATCAGCCCCAGCATTTT CASSKDRGNQPQHF TRBJ1-5 . once TRBV21-1
TGTGCCAGCTCGCTAATAGGGGGCGAGCAGTACTTC CASSLIGGEQYF TRBJ2-7 . few TRBV18
TGCGCCAGCAGCCAAGATGGGGGGGGGTCGGAGACCCAGTACTTC CASSQDGGGSETQYF TRBJ2-5 TRBD2 . TRBV4-3
TGTGCCAGCAGCCACGGGACTAGCTCGATGGGCAATGAGCAGTTCTTC CASSHGTSSMGNEQFF TRBJ2-1 TRBD2 . TRBV3-1/TRBV3-2
TGTGCCAGCGGCCCGGGACAGCCAGTGGGGAGCAATCAGCCCCAGCATTTT CASGPGQPVGSNQPQHF TRBJ1-5 TRBD1 . TRBV28
TGTGCCGCTGGACAGGGAGCTAACTATGGCTACACCTTC CAAGQGANYGYTF TRBJ1-2 TRBD1 . TRBV15
TGCGCCAGCAGCCAAGATCGATTTAGCGGGTTCGCCTACAATGAGCAGTTCTTC CASSQDRFSGFAYNEQFF TRBJ2-1 TRBD2 . TRBV4-3
TGTGCCACCAGCAGAGATTTGGGGGGGGATGAAAAACTGTTTTTT CATSRDLGGDEKLFF TRBJ1-4 . . TRBV15
TGCGCCAGCAGCTTGGGACAGGGCTGGGGCACTGAAGCTTTCTTT CASSLGQGWGTEAFF TRBJ1-1 TRBD1 . TRBV5-1
TGTGCCGGGACTAGCGGGGGGGCCCGGGAGCAGTTCTTC CAGTSGGAREQFF TRBJ2-1 TRBD2 . TRBV6-6
TGTGCCAGCAGCCCGAATCAGGTTTCAAACTATGGCTACACCTTC CASSPNQVSNYGYTF TRBJ1-2 . . TRBV14
TGTGCCAGCAGCTTGGTAGGCGAAGAGACCCAGTACTTC CASSLVGEETQYF TRBJ2-5 . once TRBV5-4
TGTGCCAGCAGCTCGGGACTAGCGGGGGGGCCGGAGACCCAGTACTTC CASSSGLAGGPETQYF TRBJ2-5 TRBD2 . TRBV7-2
TGTGCCAGTAGTATAGACGCAGGGATGGGTGAAAAACTGTTTTTT CASSIDAGMGEKLFF TRBJ1-4 . few TRBV19
TGCGCCAGCAGCTTGAGACAGGGGGGTAAGAGCACTGAAGCTTTCTTT CASSLRQGGKSTEAFF TRBJ1-1 TRBD1 . TRBV5-1
TGTGCCAGCAGTGAAGACAGGGCGGTAGAAGGGGGACTGTTTTTT CASSEDRAVEGGLFF TRBJ1-4 . . TRBV6-1
TGTGCCAGCAGTGAAAGGGACACCACGTACCAAGAGACCCAGTACTTC CASSERDTTYQETQYF TRBJ2-5 . . TRBV6-1
TGTGCTAGTGGTTTGCCTCCGGGGGGAAGGACTGAAGCTTTCTTT CASGLPPGGRTEAFF TRBJ1-1 . . TRBV12-5
TGTGCCAGCAGCGGACGACAGGGCGCCTTCTATGGCTACACCTTC CASSGRQGAFYGYTF TRBJ1-2 TRBD1 . TRBV5-4
TGTGCCAGCAGCTTTATTGAGGGCAGCGGCTACACCTTC CASSFIEGSGYTF TRBJ1-2 . . TRBV5-4
TGTGCCAGCAGTTCTAACGAAAAACTGTTTTTT CASSSNEKLFF TRBJ1-4 . . TRBV5-4
TGTGCCAGCAGCGTAGGACAGGGAACCGGTGGCTACACCTTC CASSVGQGTGGYTF TRBJ1-2 TRBD1 . TRBV9
TGTGCCACCAGCGTCAGGGATGAAAAACTGTTTTTT CATSVRDEKLFF TRBJ1-4 . . TRBV15
TGTGCCAGCAGTTTACCCGCAGGGGCCGGGGAGCTGTTTTTT CASSLPAGAGELFF TRBJ2-2 . few TRBV6-2/TRBV6-3
TGCGCCAGCATGACAGGGGGGGCCTCCAATTCACCCCTCCACTTT CASMTGGASNSPLHF TRBJ1-6 TRBD1 . TRBV10-2
TGTGCCAGCGGACTGACAGGGAACACTGAAGCTTTCTTT CASGLTGNTEAFF TRBJ1-1 . . TRBV2
TGCAGCGTCAGGGGACGGGCCCACACAGATACGCAGTATTTT CSVRGRAHTDTQYF TRBJ2-3 . . TRBV29-1
TGTGCCACCAGCACAACAGGGGCGGAAGAGACCCAGTACTTC CATSTTGAEETQYF TRBJ2-5 TRBD1 once TRBV15
TGTGCCAGCAGCTCTTCGCTGGGCGCATCCACTGAAGCTTTCTTT CASSSSLGASTEAFF TRBJ1-1 . once TRBV7-2
TGTGCCAGCAGCCCTCGGGGGCAGGGTACTGAAGCTTTCTTT CASSPRGQGTEAFF TRBJ1-1 . . TRBV7-6
TGTGCCAGCAGCCAGGCCCCGACAGACTTCTACGAGCAGTACTTC CASSQAPTDFYEQYF TRBJ2-7 . once TRBV14
TGCGCCAGCAGTGAACGCACGTTTGGCGGGACTAGCACAGATACGCAGTATTTT CASSERTFGGTSTDTQYF TRBJ2-3 . once TRBV5-1
TGTGCCAGCAGCTTAGGCCTGGCCTACAATGAGCAGTTCTTC CASSLGLAYNEQFF TRBJ2-1 . once TRBV11-3